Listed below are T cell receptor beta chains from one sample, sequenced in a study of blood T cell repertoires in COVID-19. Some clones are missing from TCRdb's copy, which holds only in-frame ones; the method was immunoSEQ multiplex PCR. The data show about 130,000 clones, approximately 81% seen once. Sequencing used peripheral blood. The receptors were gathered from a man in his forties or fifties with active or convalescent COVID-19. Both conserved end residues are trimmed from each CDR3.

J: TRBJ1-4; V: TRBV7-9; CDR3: ASSLGGTTNEKLF
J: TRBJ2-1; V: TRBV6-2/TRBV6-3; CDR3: ASSYGGSSSYNEQF
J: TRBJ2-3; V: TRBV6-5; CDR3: ATIKAGGLGDTQY
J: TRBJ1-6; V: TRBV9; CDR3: ASSEDQGAPLH
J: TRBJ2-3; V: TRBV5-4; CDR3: ASSLGLRGGRGDTQY
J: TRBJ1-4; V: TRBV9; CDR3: ASSALQGSTEKLF
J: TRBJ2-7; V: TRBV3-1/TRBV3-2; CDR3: ASSQRLAGGPHTYEQY
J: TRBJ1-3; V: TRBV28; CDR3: ASAPGVYSGNTIY
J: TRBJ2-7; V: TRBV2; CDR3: ASIPGGWRYEQY
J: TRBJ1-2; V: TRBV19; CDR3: ASRPPGGGRYGYT